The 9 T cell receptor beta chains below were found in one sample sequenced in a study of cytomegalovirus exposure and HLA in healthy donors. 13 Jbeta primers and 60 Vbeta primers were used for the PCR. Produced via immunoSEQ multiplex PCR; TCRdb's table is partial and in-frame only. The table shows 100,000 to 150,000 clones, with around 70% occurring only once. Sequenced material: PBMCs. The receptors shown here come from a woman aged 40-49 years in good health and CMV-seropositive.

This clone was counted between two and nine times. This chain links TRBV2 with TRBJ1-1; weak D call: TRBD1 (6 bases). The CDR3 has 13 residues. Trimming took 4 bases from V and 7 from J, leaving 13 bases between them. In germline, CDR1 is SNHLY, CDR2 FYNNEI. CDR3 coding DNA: TGTGCCAGCAGTGTCGTCAGGGGCATTGAAGCTTTCTTT. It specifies CASSVVRGIEAFF.

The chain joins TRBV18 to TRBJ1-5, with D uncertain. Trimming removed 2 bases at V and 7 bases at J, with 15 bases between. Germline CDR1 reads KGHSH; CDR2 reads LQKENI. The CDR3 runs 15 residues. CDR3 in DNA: TGTGCCAGCTCACCAGGGTTGGGAGAAACACAGCCCCAGCATTTT. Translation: CASSPGLGETQPQHF.

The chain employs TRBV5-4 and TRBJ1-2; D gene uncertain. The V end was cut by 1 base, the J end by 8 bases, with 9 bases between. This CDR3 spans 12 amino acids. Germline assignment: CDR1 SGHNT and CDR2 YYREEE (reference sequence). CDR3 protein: CASSLLEDGYTF. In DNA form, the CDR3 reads TGTGCCAGCAGCTTGCTGGAGGACGGCTACACCTTC. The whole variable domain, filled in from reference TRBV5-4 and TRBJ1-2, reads ETGVTQSPTHLIKTRGQQVTLRCSSQSGHNTVSWYQQALGQGPQFIFQYYREEENGRGNFPPRFSGLQFPNYSSELNVNALELDDSALYLCASSLLEDGYTFGSGTRLTVV.

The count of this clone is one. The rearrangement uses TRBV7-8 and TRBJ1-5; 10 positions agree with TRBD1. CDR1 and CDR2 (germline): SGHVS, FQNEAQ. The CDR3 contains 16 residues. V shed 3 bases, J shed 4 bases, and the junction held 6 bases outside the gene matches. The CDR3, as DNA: TGTGCCAGCAGCTTGACAGGGGGCGCAGGGAATCAGCCCCAGCATTTT. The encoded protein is CASSLTGGAGNQPQHF. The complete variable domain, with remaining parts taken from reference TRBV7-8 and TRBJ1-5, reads GAGVSQSPRYKVAKRGQDVALRCDPISGHVSLFWYQQALGQGPEFLTYFQNEAQLDKSGLPSDRFFAERPEGSVSTLKIQRTQQEDSAVYLCASSLTGGAGNQPQHFGDGTRLSIL.

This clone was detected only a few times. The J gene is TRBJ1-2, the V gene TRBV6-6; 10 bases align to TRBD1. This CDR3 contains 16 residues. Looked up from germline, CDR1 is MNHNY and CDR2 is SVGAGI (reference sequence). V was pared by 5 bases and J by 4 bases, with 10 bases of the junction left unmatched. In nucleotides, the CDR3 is TGTGCCAGCAGTGGGGGGGGACAGGGGATCATCTATGGCTACACCTTC. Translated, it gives CASSGGGQGIIYGYTF.

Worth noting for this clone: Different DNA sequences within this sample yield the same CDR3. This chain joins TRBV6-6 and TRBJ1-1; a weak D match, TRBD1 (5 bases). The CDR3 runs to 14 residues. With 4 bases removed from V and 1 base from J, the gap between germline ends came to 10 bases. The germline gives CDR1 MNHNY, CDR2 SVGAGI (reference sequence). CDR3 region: CASSSPDRNTEAFF. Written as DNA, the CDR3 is TGTGCCAGCAGTTCCCCAGACAGGAACACTGAAGCTTTCTTT.

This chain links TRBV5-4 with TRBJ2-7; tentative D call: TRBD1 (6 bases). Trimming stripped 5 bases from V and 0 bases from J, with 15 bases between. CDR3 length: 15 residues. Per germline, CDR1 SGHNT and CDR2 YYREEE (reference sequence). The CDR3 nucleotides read TGTGCCAGCAGTTCTCCCGGGACAAGCTCCTACGAGCAGTACTTC. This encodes CASSSPGTSSYEQYF.

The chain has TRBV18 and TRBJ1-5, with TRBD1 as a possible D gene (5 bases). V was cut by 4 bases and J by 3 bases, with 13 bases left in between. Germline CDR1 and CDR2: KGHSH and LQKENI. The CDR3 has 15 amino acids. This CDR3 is CASSRAGHNNQPQHF. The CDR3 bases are TGTGCCAGCTCACGGGCAGGGCACAACAATCAGCCCCAGCATTTT.

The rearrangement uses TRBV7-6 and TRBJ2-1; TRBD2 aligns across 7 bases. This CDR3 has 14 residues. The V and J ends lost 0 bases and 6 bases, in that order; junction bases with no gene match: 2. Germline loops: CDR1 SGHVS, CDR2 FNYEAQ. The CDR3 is CASSLAGGFNEQFF. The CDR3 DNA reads TGTGCCAGCAGCTTAGCGGGGGGGTTCAATGAGCAGTTCTTC.